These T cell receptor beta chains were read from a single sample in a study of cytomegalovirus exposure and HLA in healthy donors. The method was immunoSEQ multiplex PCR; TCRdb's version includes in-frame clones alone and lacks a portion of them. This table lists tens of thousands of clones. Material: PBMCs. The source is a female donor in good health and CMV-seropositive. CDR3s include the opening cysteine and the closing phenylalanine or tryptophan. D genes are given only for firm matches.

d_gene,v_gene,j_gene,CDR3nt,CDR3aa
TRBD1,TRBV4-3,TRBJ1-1,TGCGCCAGCAGCCATTCGGACAGGCGGAACACTGAAGCTTTCTTT,CASSHSDRRNTEAFF
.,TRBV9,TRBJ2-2,TGTGCCACCGAGAGTAGCCTAAACACCGGGGAGCTGTTTTTT,CATESSLNTGELFF
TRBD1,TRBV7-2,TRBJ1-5,TGTGCCAGCAGCCCACCCCGGACAGGGCGGCCCCAGCATTTT,CASSPPRTGRPQHF
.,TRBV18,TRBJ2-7,TGTGCCAGCTCATTTCGTGGGGGCGCTTTCTACGAGCAGTACTTC,CASSFRGGAFYEQYF
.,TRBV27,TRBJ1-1,TGTGCCAGCAGTTTCCGCAGGGGCGGAAACACTGAAGCTTTCTTT,CASSFRRGGNTEAFF
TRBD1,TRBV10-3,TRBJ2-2,TGTGCCATCAGCCCTTGGACAGGGGTGGACACCGGGGAGCTGTTTTTT,CAISPWTGVDTGELFF
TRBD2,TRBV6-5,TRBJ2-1,TGTGCCAGCAGTTACAGTCCGCTAGCGGGCTACAATGAGCAGTTCTTC,CASSYSPLAGYNEQFF
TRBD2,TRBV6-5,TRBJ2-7,TGTGCCAGCAGTTACTCTCTAGCGGGCAATCCCTACGAGCAGTACTTC,CASSYSLAGNPYEQYF
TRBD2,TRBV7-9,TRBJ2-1,TGTGCCAGCAGCTCCTCGCGGGAGCGGGGCAATGAGCAGTTCTTC,CASSSSRERGNEQFF
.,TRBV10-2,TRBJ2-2,TGCGCCAGCAGGTGGAGCACCGGGGAGCTGTTTTTT,CASRWSTGELFF
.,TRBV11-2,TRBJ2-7,TGTGCCAGCAGCTTTGGGGACACGTCCTACGAGCAGTACTTC,CASSFGDTSYEQYF
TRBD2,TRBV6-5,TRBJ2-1,TGTGCCACCGTAGCGGGAAAGCAGTTCTTC,CATVAGKQFF
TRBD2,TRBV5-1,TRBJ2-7,TGCGCCAGCAGCTTGGGGACTAGCGGGGACTACGAGCAGTACTTC,CASSLGTSGDYEQYF
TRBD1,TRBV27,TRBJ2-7,TGTGCCAGCAGTACCGAGACCGGGACAGGGTACGAGCAGTACTTC,CASSTETGTGYEQYF
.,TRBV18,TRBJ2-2,TGTGCCAGCTCACTGGAAATTGGAGGCACCGGGGAGCTGTTTTTT,CASSLEIGGTGELFF
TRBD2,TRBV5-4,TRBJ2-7,TGTGCCAGCAGCACGGGACTAGCGGGGGGCTACGAGCAGTACTTC,CASSTGLAGGYEQYF
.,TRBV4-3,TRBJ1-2,TGCGCCAGCAGCCAAGCACAGAACTATGGCTACACCTTC,CASSQAQNYGYTF
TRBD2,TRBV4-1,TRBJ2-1,TGCGCCAGCAGCCAGCTCAGATTGGCGGGAGGGGGGAACAATGAGCAGTTCTTC,CASSQLRLAGGGNNEQFF
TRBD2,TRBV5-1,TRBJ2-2,TGCGCCAGCAGAGGACTAGCGGGAGCCGGGGAGCTGTTTTTT,CASRGLAGAGELFF
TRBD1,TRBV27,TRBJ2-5,TGTGCCAGCAGTAAGGGACAGGGCGTCCAAGAGACCCAGTACTTC,CASSKGQGVQETQYF
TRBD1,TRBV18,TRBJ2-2,TGTGCCAGCTCACCGGACAGGGCCGGGGAGCTGTTTTTT,CASSPDRAGELFF
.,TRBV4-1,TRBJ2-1,TGCGCCAGCAGCCAAGAGGGACAGACTAGCGCAACCTACAATGAGCAGTTCTTC,CASSQEGQTSATYNEQFF
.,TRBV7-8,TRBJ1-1,TGTGCCAGCAAGGGTACGTTGGGGGGAGAAGCTTTCTTT,CASKGTLGGEAFF
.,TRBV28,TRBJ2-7,TGTGCCAGCAGTCCCGGTGGGGGCGTCTACGAGCAGTACTTC,CASSPGGGVYEQYF
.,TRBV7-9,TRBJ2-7,TGTGCCAGCAGCTACCGGGACTTGCAGTACTTC,CASSYRDLQYF
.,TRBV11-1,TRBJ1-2,TGTGCCAGCAGCTTAACCCGGACTGCGTATGGCTACACCTTC,CASSLTRTAYGYTF
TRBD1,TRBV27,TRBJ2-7,TGTGCCAGCAGCCCCGGGACAGGGGTGTACGAGCAGTACTTC,CASSPGTGVYEQYF
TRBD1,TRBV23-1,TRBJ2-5,TGCGCCAGCAGTCAATCAGGGGACAGGGGAGGTGAGACCCAGTACTTC,CASSQSGDRGGETQYF
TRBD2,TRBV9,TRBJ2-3,TGTGCCAGCAGCGTAGGGGAGCGGGAAGTGGGAGATACGCAGTATTTT,CASSVGEREVGDTQYF
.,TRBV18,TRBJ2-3,TGTGCCAGCTCACCACTTAGGACAGGCACAGATACGCAGTATTTT,CASSPLRTGTDTQYF
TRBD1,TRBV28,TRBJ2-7,TGTGCCAGCAGTTTATACAGGGGGCCTGAGCAGTACTTC,CASSLYRGPEQYF
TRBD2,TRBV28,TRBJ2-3,TGTGCCAGCAGTCTCTTAGCGGGAAGCACAGATACGCAGTATTTT,CASSLLAGSTDTQYF
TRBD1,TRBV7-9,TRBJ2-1,TGTGCCAGCAGCTACGGACAGGGGAACAATGAGCAGTTCTTC,CASSYGQGNNEQFF
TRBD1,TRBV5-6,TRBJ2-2,TGTGCCAGCAGCCTCCCCATGACAGGGGCTACCGGGGAGCTGTTTTTT,CASSLPMTGATGELFF
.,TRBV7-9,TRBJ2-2,TGTGCCAGCAGGGCATCTACAGGGCGCCCGAACACCGGGGAGCTGTTTTTT,CASRASTGRPNTGELFF
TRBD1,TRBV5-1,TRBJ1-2,TGCGCCAGCAGCTTACAGGGGGACGCGCTAACTATCTTC,CASSLQGDALTIF
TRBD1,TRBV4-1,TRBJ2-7,TGCGCCAGCAGCCTGGGGACAGGGGCAGCCTACGAGCAGTACTTC,CASSLGTGAAYEQYF
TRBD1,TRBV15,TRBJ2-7,TGTGCCACCAGCAGAGAGTTACCGGGACAGATCTACGAGCAGTACTTC,CATSRELPGQIYEQYF
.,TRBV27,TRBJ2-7,TGTGCCAGCAGTTTAATTGCGGATTCCTACGAGCAGTACTTC,CASSLIADSYEQYF
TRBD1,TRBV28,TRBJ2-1,TGTGCCAGCAGTCCCCCGGGACAGGGGACCTACAATGAGCAGTTCTTC,CASSPPGQGTYNEQFF
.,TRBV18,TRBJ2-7,TGTGCCAGCTCACCAGTCTTCCGGGGAAATAGTAACGAGCAGTACTTC,CASSPVFRGNSNEQYF
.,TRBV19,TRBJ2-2,TGTGCCAGTAGTATCGAACACCGCACCGGGGAGCTGTTTTTT,CASSIEHRTGELFF
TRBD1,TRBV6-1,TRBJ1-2,TGTGCCAGCAAGAGGGACAGGGGTGTGGAGTATGGCTACACCTTC,CASKRDRGVEYGYTF
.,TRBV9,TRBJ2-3,TGTGCCAGCAGCGCCAGGCCTAGCACAGATACGCAGTATTTT,CASSARPSTDTQYF
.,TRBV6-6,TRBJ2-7,TGTGCCAGCAGGGTCCCCGGTGGGCACGAGCAGTACTTC,CASRVPGGHEQYF
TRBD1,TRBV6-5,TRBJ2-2,TGTGCCAGCAGTTACCGACAGGGGGCTTCCACCGGGGAGCTGTTTTTT,CASSYRQGASTGELFF
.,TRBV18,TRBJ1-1,TGTGCCAGCTCAACTTACAGGCCGAACACTGAAGCTTTCTTT,CASSTYRPNTEAFF
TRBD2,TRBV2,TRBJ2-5,TGTGCCAGCAGCGAACTAGCGGGGGGTACCCAGTACTTC,CASSELAGGTQYF
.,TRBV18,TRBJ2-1,TGTGCCAGCTCGGGCGAAAGCTCCTACAATGAGCAGTTCTTC,CASSGESSYNEQFF
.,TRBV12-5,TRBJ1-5,TGTGCTAGTGGTTCAGGGTATGCCAATCAGCCCCAGCATTTT,CASGSGYANQPQHF
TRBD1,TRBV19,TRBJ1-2,TGTGCCAGTAGTCCTTCCGGGACAGTAAACTATGGCTACACCTTC,CASSPSGTVNYGYTF
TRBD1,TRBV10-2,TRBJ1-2,TGCGCCAGCAGTGACGATATGGGACAGCTAGCTAACTATGGCTACACCTTC,CASSDDMGQLANYGYTF
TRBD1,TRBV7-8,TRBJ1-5,TGTGCCAGCAGCTTAGCGCCAGGGGGCGTGAATCAGCCCCAGCATTTT,CASSLAPGGVNQPQHF